The rows below give T cell receptor beta chains drawn from one sample of a study of blood T cell repertoires in COVID-19. The table came from immunoSEQ multiplex PCR; TCRdb's copy has only in-frame clones and leaves some out. The repertoire consists of a few hundred thousand clones, with about 79% occurring once and the leading ten covering 1.4%. Sequencing input: peripheral blood. Source of these receptors: a woman in her forties who had recovered from COVID-19. The CDR3 runs from the conserved cysteine through the conserved F or W. The D gene is left open where the match is weak. The listing skips clone size in some rows; elsewhere it reads once, few, many or a size class.

size	V	D	J	DNA	CDR3
.	TRBV25-1	TRBD1	TRBJ1-2	TGTGCCAGCAGACAGGGGGCGAAGGATGGCTACACCTTC	CASRQGAKDGYTF
.	TRBV3-1/TRBV3-2	TRBD1	TRBJ2-7	TGTGCCAGCAGCCTGTCCGGGACAGGTAACACCTACGAGCAGTACTTC	CASSLSGTGNTYEQYF
.	TRBV18	TRBD1	TRBJ1-1	TGTGCCAGCTCACCTGGGACAGATAGGGACACTGAAGCTTTCTTT	CASSPGTDRDTEAFF
.	TRBV6-5	TRBD1	TRBJ2-7	TGTGCCAGCAGTTACTCGAGACAGGGGACCTACGAGCAGTACTTC	CASSYSRQGTYEQYF
.	TRBV7-2	.	TRBJ2-3	TGTGCCAGCAGCTTCGCGGGGTCAGATACGCAGTATTTT	CASSFAGSDTQYF
.	TRBV6-1	TRBD2	TRBJ2-5	TGTGCCAGCAGTGAAGCGCTTTGGTCCACGGGGGGCCAAGAGACCCAGTACTTC	CASSEALWSTGGQETQYF
.	TRBV10-3	.	TRBJ1-5	TGTGCCATCAGTGAGTCCGTCGGAGGAACTGGACATCAGCCCCAGCATTTT	CAISESVGGTGHQPQHF
once	TRBV4-3	TRBD2	TRBJ2-1	TGCGCCAGCAGCCAAGTCCCGGGGGGAGACTACAATGAGCAGTTCTTC	CASSQVPGGDYNEQFF
few	TRBV2	.	TRBJ1-5	TGTGCCAGCAGACAGACAGATAGCAATCAGCCCCAGCATTTT	CASRQTDSNQPQHF
.	TRBV24-1	TRBD1	TRBJ2-1	TGTGCCACCAGTGATTCAGGACAGGGTTCCTATAATGAGCAGTTCTTC	CATSDSGQGSYNEQFF
.	TRBV3-1/TRBV3-2	TRBD1	TRBJ1-1	TGTGCCAGCAGCCAAGCAGGGGGCACTGAAGCTTTCTTT	CASSQAGGTEAFF
once	TRBV18	.	TRBJ2-5	TGTGCCAGCTCACCACTGACGGGGGATGGGACCCAGTACTTC	CASSPLTGDGTQYF
.	TRBV7-6	TRBD1	TRBJ1-6	TGTGCCAGCAGCAAGACCGGGACAGATAATTCACCCCTCCACTTT	CASSKTGTDNSPLHF
.	TRBV12-3/TRBV12-4	.	TRBJ1-4	TGTGCCAGCTCGAGTGGCGGCAATGAAAAACTGTTTTTT	CASSSGGNEKLFF
.	TRBV5-6	.	TRBJ2-1	TGTGCCAGCAGCTTGGGGAGTTCCTACAATGAGCAGTTCTTC	CASSLGSSYNEQFF
.	TRBV28	TRBD2	TRBJ2-2	TGTGCCAGCAGTGGACCCGGGACTAGAGACACCGGGGAGCTGTTTTTT	CASSGPGTRDTGELFF
once	TRBV11-2	TRBD1	TRBJ1-2	TGTGCCAGCAGCAGCACATTCGGACAGGGGAAGAATGGCTACACCTTC	CASSSTFGQGKNGYTF
.	TRBV7-9	TRBD1	TRBJ1-1	TGTGCCAGCAGCTCGACAGCAGGGGGCACTGAAGCTTTCTTT	CASSSTAGGTEAFF
.	TRBV3-1/TRBV3-2	.	TRBJ2-5	TGTGCCAGCAGCCAAACAGGGTTTAGGGGCTCTTGGGAGACCCAGTACTTC	CASSQTGFRGSWETQYF
.	TRBV25-1	.	TRBJ2-7	TGTGCCAGCAGTGAATATCGACAGCCCTACGAGCAGTACTTC	CASSEYRQPYEQYF
.	TRBV6-5	.	TRBJ2-5	TGTGCCAGCAGTTACAGGGGCGAGACCCAGTACTTC	CASSYRGETQYF
.	TRBV9	.	TRBJ1-1	TGTGCCAGCAGCGTAGGTAGTCTGAACACTGAAGCTTTCTTT	CASSVGSLNTEAFF
.	TRBV2	TRBD1	TRBJ2-4	TGTGCCAGCAGTGGGGACAGGGCAGCCAAAAACATTCAGTACTTC	CASSGDRAAKNIQYF
once	TRBV7-2	TRBD2	TRBJ2-7	TGTGCCAGCAGCTTTAAGTGGGGGGGTGGCCACGAGCAGTACTTC	CASSFKWGGGHEQYF
.	TRBV4-2	.	TRBJ2-5	TGTGCCAGCAGCCAAGAAGCAGGGGAGACCCAGTACTTC	CASSQEAGETQYF
.	TRBV4-2	.	TRBJ2-1	TGTGCCAGCAGCCTAAGCTGGAGCTCCTACAATGAGCAGTTCTTC	CASSLSWSSYNEQFF